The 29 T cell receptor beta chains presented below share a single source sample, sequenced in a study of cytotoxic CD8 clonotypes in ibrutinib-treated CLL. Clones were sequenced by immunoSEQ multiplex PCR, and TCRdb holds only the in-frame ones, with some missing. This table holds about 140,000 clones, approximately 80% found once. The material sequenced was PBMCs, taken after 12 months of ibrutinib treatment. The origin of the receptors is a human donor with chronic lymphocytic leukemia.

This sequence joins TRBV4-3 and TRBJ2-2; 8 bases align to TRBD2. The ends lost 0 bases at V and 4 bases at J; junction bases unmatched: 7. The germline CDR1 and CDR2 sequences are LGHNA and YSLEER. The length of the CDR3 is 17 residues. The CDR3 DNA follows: TGCGCCAGCAGCCAAGATCCCACGGGAGGGCCCACCGGGGAGCTGTTTTTT. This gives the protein CASSQDPTGGPTGELFF.

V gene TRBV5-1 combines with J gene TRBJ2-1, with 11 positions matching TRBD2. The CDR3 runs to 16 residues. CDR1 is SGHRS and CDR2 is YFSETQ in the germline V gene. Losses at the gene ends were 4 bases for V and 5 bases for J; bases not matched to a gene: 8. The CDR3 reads CASSQIKLAGDNEQFF. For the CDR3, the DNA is TGCGCCAGCAGCCAAATCAAACTAGCGGGGGACAATGAGCAGTTCTTC.

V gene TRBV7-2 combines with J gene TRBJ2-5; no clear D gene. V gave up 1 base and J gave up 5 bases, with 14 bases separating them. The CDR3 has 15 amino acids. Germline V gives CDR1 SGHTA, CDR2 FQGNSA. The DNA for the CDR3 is TGTGCCAGCAGCTTAGAATCTGGGTTCTCGGAGACCCAGTACTTC. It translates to CASSLESGFSETQYF.

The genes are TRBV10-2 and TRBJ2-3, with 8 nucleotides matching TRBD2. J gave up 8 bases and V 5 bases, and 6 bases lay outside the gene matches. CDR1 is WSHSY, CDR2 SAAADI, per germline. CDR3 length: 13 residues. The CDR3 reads CASSSGSTGTQYF. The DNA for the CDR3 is TGCGCCAGCAGTAGCGGGAGTACCGGTACGCAGTATTTT.

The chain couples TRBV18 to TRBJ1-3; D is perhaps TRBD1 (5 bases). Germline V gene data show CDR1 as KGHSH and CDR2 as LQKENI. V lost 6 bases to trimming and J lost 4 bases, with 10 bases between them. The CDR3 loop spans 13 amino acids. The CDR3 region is CASSEDNGNTIYF. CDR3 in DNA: TGTGCCAGCTCCGAGGACAACGGAAACACCATATATTTT.

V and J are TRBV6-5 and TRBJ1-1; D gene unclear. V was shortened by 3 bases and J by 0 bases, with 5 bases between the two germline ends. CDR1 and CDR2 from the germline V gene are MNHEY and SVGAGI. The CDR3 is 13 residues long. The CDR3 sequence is CASSYPVNTEAFF. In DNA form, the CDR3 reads TGTGCCAGCAGTTATCCGGTGAACACTGAAGCTTTCTTT.

The CDR3 spells CASSPGNSNQPQHF. CDR3 sequence (DNA): TGTGCCAGCTCACCAGGGAACAGCAATCAGCCCCAGCATTTT. The chain links TRBV18 to TRBJ1-5; D unresolved. Between the trimmed V and J ends, which lost 2 bases and 1 base, there was a span of 6 bases. The CDR3 sequence is 14 residues long. Germline assignment: CDR1 KGHSH and CDR2 LQKENI.

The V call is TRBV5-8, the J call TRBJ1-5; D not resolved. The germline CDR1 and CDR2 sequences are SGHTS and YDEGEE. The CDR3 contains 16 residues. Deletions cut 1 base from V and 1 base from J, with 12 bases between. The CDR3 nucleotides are TGTGCCAGCAGCTTGAGAGACCGGCACAGCAATCAGCCCCAGCATTTT. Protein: CASSLRDRHSNQPQHF.

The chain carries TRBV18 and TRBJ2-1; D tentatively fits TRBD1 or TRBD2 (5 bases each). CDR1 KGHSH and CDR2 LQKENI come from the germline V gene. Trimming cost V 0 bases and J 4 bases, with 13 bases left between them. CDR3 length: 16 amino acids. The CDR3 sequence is CASSPPRGAIYNEQFF. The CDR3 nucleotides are TGTGCCAGCTCACCACCGAGGGGTGCGATTTACAATGAGCAGTTCTTC. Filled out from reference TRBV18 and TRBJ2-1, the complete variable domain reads NAGVMQNPRHLVRRRGQEARLRCSPMKGHSHVYWYRQLPEEGLKFMVYLQKENIIDESGMPKERFSAEFPKEGPSILRIQQVVRGDSAAYFCASSPPRGAIYNEQFFGPGTRLTVL.

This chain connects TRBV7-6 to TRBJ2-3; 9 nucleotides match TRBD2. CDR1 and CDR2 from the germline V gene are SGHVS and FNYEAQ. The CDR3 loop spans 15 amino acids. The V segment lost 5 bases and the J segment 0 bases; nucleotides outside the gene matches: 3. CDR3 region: CASSPLAGSTDTQYF. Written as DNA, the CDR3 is TGTGCCAGCAGCCCCCTAGCGGGAAGCACAGATACGCAGTATTTT.

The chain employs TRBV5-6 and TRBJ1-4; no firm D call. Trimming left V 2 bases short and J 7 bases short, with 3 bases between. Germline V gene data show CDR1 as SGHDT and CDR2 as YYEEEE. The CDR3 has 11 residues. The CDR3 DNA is TGTGCCAGCAGCTTCTTTGAAAAACTGTTTTTT. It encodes CASSFFEKLFF.

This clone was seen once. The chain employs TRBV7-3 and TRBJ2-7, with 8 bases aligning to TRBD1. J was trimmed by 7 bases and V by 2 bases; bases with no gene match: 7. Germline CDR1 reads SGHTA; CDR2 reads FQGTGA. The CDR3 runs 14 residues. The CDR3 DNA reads TGTGCCAGCAGCTTAGCAGGGGGCACGAGGGAGCAGTACTTC. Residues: CASSLAGGTREQYF.

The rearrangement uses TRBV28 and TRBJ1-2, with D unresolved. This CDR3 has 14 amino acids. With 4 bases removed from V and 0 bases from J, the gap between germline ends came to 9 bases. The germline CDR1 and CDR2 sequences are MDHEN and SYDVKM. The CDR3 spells CASSWAPPNYGYTF. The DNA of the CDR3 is TGTGCCAGCAGTTGGGCACCCCCTAACTATGGCTACACCTTC.

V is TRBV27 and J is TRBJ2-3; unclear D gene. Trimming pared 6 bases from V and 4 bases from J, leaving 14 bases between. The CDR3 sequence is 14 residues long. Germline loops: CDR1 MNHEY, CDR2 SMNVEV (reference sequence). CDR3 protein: CASRRKIEADTQYF. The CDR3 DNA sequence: TGTGCCAGCAGGAGAAAAATAGAGGCAGATACGCAGTATTTT.

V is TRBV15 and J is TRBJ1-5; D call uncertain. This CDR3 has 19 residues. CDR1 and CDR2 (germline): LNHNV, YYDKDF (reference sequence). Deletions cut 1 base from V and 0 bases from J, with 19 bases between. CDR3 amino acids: CATSRGGGITPDSNQPQHF. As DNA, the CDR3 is TGTGCCACCAGCAGAGGAGGAGGGATTACCCCCGATAGCAATCAGCCCCAGCATTTT. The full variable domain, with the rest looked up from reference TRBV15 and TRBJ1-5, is DAMVIQNPRYQVTQFGKPVTLSCSQTLNHNVMYWYQQKSSQAPKLLFHYYDKDFNNEADTPDNFQSRRPNTSFCFLDIRSPGLGDTAMYLCATSRGGGITPDSNQPQHFGDGTRLSIL.

CDR3 bases: TGTGCCAGCAGCCCCTTCGGCGGGGGAATGACCCTTAGCAATCAGCCCCAGCATTTT. Translated, it gives CASSPFGGGMTLSNQPQHF. This sequence joins TRBV28 and TRBJ1-5; maybe TRBD1 (5 bases). CDR3 size: 19 residues. V dropped 6 bases and J dropped 0 bases, with 24 bases sitting between them. The germline V gene has CDR1 MDHEN and CDR2 SYDVKM.

The CDR3 DNA follows: TGTGCCAGCAGCGGAAAACTAGCGGATCCCTACGAGCAGTACTTC. Residues: CASSGKLADPYEQYF. V gene TRBV13 combines with J gene TRBJ2-7; 8 bases agree with TRBD2. The V segment lost 5 bases and the J segment 2 bases; nucleotides outside the gene matches: 8. CDR1 PRHDT and CDR2 FYEKMQ come from the germline V gene (reference sequence). The CDR3 sequence is 15 residues long.

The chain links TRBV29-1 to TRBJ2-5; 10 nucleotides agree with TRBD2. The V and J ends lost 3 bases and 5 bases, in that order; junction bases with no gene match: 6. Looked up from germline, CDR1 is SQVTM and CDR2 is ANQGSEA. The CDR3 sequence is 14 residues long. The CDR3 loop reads CSVDPTSGVETQYF. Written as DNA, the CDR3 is TGCAGCGTTGACCCCACTAGCGGGGTTGAGACCCAGTACTTC.

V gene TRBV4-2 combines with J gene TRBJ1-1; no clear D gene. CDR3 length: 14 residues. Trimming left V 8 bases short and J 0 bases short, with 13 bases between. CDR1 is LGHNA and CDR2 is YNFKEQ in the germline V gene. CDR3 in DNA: TGTGCCAGCGTCCCCCACTCAATGAACACTGAAGCTTTCTTT. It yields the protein CASVPHSMNTEAFF.

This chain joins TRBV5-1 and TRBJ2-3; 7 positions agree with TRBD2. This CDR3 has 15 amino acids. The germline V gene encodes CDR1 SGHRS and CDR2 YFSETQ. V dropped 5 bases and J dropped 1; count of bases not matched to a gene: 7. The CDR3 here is CASRTGTKGTDTQYF. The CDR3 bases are TGCGCCAGCAGGACCGGGACTAAGGGCACAGATACGCAGTATTTT.

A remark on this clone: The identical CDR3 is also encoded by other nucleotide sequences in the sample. Written as DNA, the CDR3 is TGTGCCAGCAGCGATACCAATCAGCCCCAGCATTTT. It codes for CASSDTNQPQHF. The rearrangement links TRBV2 to TRBJ1-5; D remains unclear. Germline CDR1 and CDR2: SNHLY and FYNNEI. The CDR3 spans 12 residues. The ends were cut back, 6 bases at V and 3 bases at J, with 6 bases in the middle.

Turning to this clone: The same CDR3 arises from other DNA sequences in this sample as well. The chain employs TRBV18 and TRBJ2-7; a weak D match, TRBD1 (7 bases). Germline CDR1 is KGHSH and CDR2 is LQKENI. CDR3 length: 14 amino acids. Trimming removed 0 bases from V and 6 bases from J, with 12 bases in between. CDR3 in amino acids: CASSPPSQGGEQYF. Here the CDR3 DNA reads TGTGCCAGCTCACCACCGAGTCAGGGGGGCGAGCAGTACTTC.

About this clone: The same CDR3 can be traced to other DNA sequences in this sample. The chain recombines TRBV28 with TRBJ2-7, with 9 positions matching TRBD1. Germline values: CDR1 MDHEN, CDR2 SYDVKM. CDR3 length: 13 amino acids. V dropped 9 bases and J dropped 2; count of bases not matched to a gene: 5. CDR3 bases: TGTGCCAGTACGGACAGGGGTCCCTACGAGCAGTACTTC. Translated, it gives CASTDRGPYEQYF.

For the CDR3, the DNA is TGTGCCAGCAGTGACGATCAGCCCCAGCATTTT. This sequence encodes CASSDDQPQHF. The chain recombines TRBV6-6 with TRBJ1-5; D not resolved. V gave up 5 bases and J gave up 5 bases, with 4 bases separating them. Germline CDR1 is MNHNY and CDR2 is SVGAGI (reference sequence). CDR3 length equals 11 residues.

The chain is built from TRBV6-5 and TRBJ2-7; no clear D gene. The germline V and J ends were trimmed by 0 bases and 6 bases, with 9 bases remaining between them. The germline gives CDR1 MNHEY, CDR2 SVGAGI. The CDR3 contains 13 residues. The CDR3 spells CASSYSILVEQYF. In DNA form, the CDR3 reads TGTGCCAGCAGTTACTCGATCTTGGTCGAGCAGTACTTC.

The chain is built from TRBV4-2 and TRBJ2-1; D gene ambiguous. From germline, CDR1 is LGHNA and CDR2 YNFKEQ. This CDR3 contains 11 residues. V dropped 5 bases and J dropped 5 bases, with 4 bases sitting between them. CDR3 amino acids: CASSYNNEQFF. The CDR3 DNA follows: TGTGCCAGCAGCTACAACAATGAGCAGTTCTTC.

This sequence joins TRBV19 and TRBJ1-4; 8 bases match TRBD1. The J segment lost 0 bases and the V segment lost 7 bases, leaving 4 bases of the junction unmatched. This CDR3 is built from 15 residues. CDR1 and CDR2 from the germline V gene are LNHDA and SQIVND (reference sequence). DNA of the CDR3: TGTGCCAGTAATAGACAGGGGACAACTAATGAAAAACTGTTTTTT. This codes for CASNRQGTTNEKLFF.

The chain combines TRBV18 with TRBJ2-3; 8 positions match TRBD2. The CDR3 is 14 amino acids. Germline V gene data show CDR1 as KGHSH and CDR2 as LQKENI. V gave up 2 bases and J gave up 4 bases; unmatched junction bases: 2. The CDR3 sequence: CASSPGTSSDTQYF. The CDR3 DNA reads TGTGCCAGCTCACCAGGGACTAGTTCAGATACGCAGTATTTT.

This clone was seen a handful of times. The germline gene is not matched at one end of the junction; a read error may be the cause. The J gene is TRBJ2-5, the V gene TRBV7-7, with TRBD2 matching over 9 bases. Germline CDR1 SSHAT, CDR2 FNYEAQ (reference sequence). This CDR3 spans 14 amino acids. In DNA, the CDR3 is TGTGCTAGCAGCTTAGATACCGGGACTAGCCCCCAGTACTTC. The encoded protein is CASSLDTGTSPQYF.